This T cell receptor (beta chain) was identified in a study of T cell responses to AZD1222 COVID-19 vaccine. About this clone: The antigen is undetermined.

The CDR3 runs 17 residues. Unmatched junction bases numbered 7, after V lost 0 bases and J lost 5 bases. Germline V gene sequence: CDR1 LNHNV, CDR2 YYDKDF (reference sequence). Study results and limitations: Receipt of two AZD1222 doses was followed by a rise in Spike-specific TCR breadth and depth. Along spike, vaccine-associated CD4 TCRs were found throughout, with dominance at 160-218 and 743-854. Donors skewed white British and female; clonal diversity was possibly underestimated. Unmutated regions of variants are reportedly targeted by nearly half of spike-specific TCRs.

Sequencing was performed with immunoSEQ multiplex PCR; in TCRdb, only in-frame clones are kept and a portion is missing. Seen here are about 110,000 clones, roughly nine tenths observed once, and the top ten hold roughly 6.9%. The chain carries TRBV15 and TRBJ1-3; 10 positions match TRBD1. The sequence was collected from an adult in good health. The material was peripheral blood, obtained on day 0 of AZD1222 vaccination. CDR3 nucleotide sequence: TGTGCCACCAGCAGAGATGCAGGACAGGGGGGAAGAAACACCATATATTTT. As protein: CATSRDAGQGGRNTIYF.